Presented here are 21 T cell receptor beta chains from one specimen sequenced in a study of blood T cells in healthy people across ages. Primed by a sample-barcoded 5' primer and a J-beta primer mix, a second PCR proceeded for about 6 to 12 cycles. TCRdb re-called the 5' RACE reads through MiXCR, storing one row per CDR3 protein. The table lists approximately 1,100,000 distinct CDR3 sequences, more than 35% of them singletons. The sequenced sample was blood. The source is a woman aged 60-70 years in good health.

This clonotype appeared a few times. The genes are TRBV12-3 or TRBV12-4 and TRBJ2-2; 13 bases match TRBD2. The V and J ends lost 6 bases and 3 bases, in that order; junction bases with no gene match: 13. The CDR3 contains 19 residues. Here the CDR3 DNA reads TGTGCCAGCAGCAGACTAGCGGGAGGACTGAGGGGTTACACCGGGGAGCTGTTTTTT. Amino acids: CASSRLAGGLRGYTGELFF.

The chain is built from TRBV6-5 and TRBJ2-1; possible D gene TRBD2, 6 bases. This CDR3 has 17 residues. Trimming pared 4 bases from V and 1 base from J, leaving 17 bases between. CDR1 is MNHEY and CDR2 is SVGAGI in the germline V gene. CDR3 sequence: CASSFGGGGVSYNEQFF. The DNA of the CDR3 is TGTGCCAGCAGTTTCGGCGGCGGCGGGGTTTCCTACAATGAGCAGTTCTTC.

This clonotype was found a few times. V is TRBV6-1 and J is TRBJ2-6; possible D gene TRBD2, 6 bases. The CDR3 sequence is 18 residues long. The V gene's germline CDR1 is MNHNS and CDR2 SASEGT. With 6 bases removed from V and 0 bases from J, the gap between germline ends came to 18 bases. As DNA, the CDR3 is TGTGCCAGCAGAGGAGGGTTTAGCGGACTCTCTGGGGCCAACGTCCTGACTTTC. Amino acids: CASRGGFSGLSGANVLTF.

The table lists this clonotype with a few counts. The genes are TRBV11-2 and TRBJ2-5; possibly TRBD1 or TRBD2 for D (5 bases each). Germline V gene sequence: CDR1 SGHAT, CDR2 FQNNGV. V lost 6 bases and J lost 6, with 17 bases in between. This CDR3 has 14 amino acids. The CDR3 DNA sequence: TGTGCCAGCAGTCCCGGGACGCCCCCAAAGACCCAGTACTTC. Encoded protein: CASSPGTPPKTQYF.

V and J are TRBV11-2 and TRBJ2-7, with 7 bases that match TRBD1. Germline trimming cut 9 bases from V and 2 bases from J; bases unmatched to any gene: 10. The CDR3 has 14 residues. Germline assignment: CDR1 SGHAT and CDR2 FQNNGV. CDR3 sequence (DNA): TGTGCCAGTAGTCGGGACAGTTCAGCCTACGAGCAGTACTTC. Its protein product is CASSRDSSAYEQYF.

The chain carries TRBV20-1 and TRBJ2-1; the D is unclear. Judging by the DNA end, TRBJ2-7 fits better; the J call may be wrong. This CDR3 contains 15 residues. Germline V gene data show CDR1 as DFQATT and CDR2 as SNEGSKA (reference sequence). Here the CDR3 reads CSAQETWTRHNEQYF. DNA of the CDR3: TGCAGCGCTCAAGAAACCTGGACCAGGCACAATGAGCAGTACTTC.

This clonotype occurred a few times. The V gene is TRBV7-9, the J gene TRBJ2-1; perhaps TRBD2 as D (6 bases). CDR1 is SEHNR, CDR2 FQNEAQ, per germline (reference sequence). The CDR3 runs to 15 residues. The V and J ends lost 2 bases and 10 bases respectively, with 18 bases between them. CDR3 region: CASSLLVPSGGEQFF. DNA for the CDR3: TGTGCCAGCAGCTTATTGGTCCCGAGCGGAGGGGAGCAGTTCTTC.

This clonotype showed up just a few times. The gene calls are TRBV6-6 and TRBJ2-5; D not certain. Germline loops: CDR1 MNHNY, CDR2 SVGAGI (reference sequence). V lost 0 bases and J lost 4, with 15 bases in between. The CDR3 spans 16 residues. CDR3 sequence: CASSYSGEGLRETQYF. CDR3 nucleotide sequence: TGTGCCAGCAGTTACTCGGGTGAAGGGCTGCGAGAGACCCAGTACTTC.

This chain links TRBV5-6 with TRBJ2-5, with D perhaps being TRBD1 or TRBD2 (5 bases each). The CDR3 consists of 14 residues. Germline V gives CDR1 SGHDT, CDR2 YYEEEE. V lost 3 bases to trimming and J lost 5 bases, with 14 bases between them. The CDR3 region is CASSSLTEGETQYF. CDR3 DNA: TGTGCCAGCAGCTCCCTGACAGAGGGCGAGACCCAGTACTTC.

In the case of this clonotype: A much larger clone differs by one base, so this may be a read error. V gene TRBV12-3 or TRBV12-4 combines with J gene TRBJ2-5; 7 nucleotides agree with TRBD2. The better agreement between TRBJ2-7 and the DNA end casts doubt on the J call. This CDR3 has 15 amino acids. The CDR3 protein is CASSTTGGSIYEQYF. In nucleotides, the CDR3 is TGTGCCAGCAGCACGACTGGCGGGAGTATCTACGAGCAGTACTTC.

This clonotype has a handful of counts. The chain employs TRBV20-1 and TRBJ2-1; D may be TRBD1 (5 bases). Trimming stripped 4 bases from V and 5 bases from J, with 15 bases between. The CDR3 length is 14 residues. CDR1 and CDR2 (germline): DFQATT, SNEGSKA (reference sequence). The CDR3 bases are TGCAGTGCTACCAGGGATGGGGCCGACAATGAGCAGTTCTTC. Its protein product is CSATRDGADNEQFF.

The genes are TRBV27 and TRBJ2-3, with TRBD2 as a possible D gene (6 bases). The CDR3 has 14 residues. Trimming removed 5 bases at V and 2 bases at J, with 11 bases between. Germline V gene sequence: CDR1 MNHEY, CDR2 SMNVEV (reference sequence). The CDR3 DNA is TGTGCCAGCAGTCGGGACTCCCCCACAGATACGCAGTATTTT. It is translated as CASSRDSPTDTQYF.

The chain links TRBV4-1 to TRBJ2-1, with 9 bases lining up with TRBD2. The CDR3 has 21 amino acids. Losses at the gene ends were 3 bases for V and 5 bases for J; bases not matched to a gene: 23. Per the germline V gene, CDR1 is MGHRA and CDR2 is YSYEKL. The CDR3 DNA follows: TGCGCCAGCAGCCACGAAAGCTACCCGATAAATAGGACTAGCGTTAACAATGAGCAGTTCTTC. Translation: CASSHESYPINRTSVNNEQFF.

The CDR3 DNA reads as TGTGCCAGCACCGGACAGGGGAGGTCCTACGAGCAGTACTTC. Translating gives CASTGQGRSYEQYF. The chain recombines TRBV7-9 with TRBJ2-7; TRBD1 matches at 9 bases. Germline trimming cut 7 bases from V and 1 base from J; bases unmatched to any gene: 5. CDR3 length: 14 residues. Germline V lookup: CDR1 SEHNR, CDR2 FQNEAQ (reference sequence).

This clonotype was observed a few times. J is TRBJ2-7 and V is TRBV11-2, with a possible D match to TRBD1 (5 bases). V lost 0 bases to trimming and J lost 2 bases, with 17 bases between them. CDR3 length: 17 amino acids. Germline assignment: CDR1 SGHAT and CDR2 FQNNGV. This chain's CDR3 is CASSLDLGAGLTYEQYF. The DNA of the CDR3 is TGTGCCAGCAGCTTAGATCTAGGGGCAGGCCTTACCTACGAGCAGTACTTC.

The genes are TRBV5-1 and TRBJ2-1, with D possibly TRBD2 on 5 matching bases. This CDR3 is 14 amino acids long. Germline V gene data show CDR1 as SGHRS and CDR2 as YFSETQ. V was trimmed by 8 bases and J by 6 bases, leaving 18 bases between them. The CDR3 bases are TGCGCCAGTGAGGCGTCAGGAGGTATCAATGAGCAGTTCTTC. Translating it yields CASEASGGINEQFF.

The chain joins TRBV5-8 to TRBJ2-7; a weak D match, TRBD1 (7 bases). The CDR3 has 15 amino acids. Germline V gene sequence: CDR1 SGHTS, CDR2 YDEGEE. Trimming stripped 2 bases from V and 3 bases from J, with 15 bases between. CDR3 nucleotides: TGTGCCAGCAGCTTCCCACGGAGGGGGCTCTACGAGCAGTACTTC. Protein product: CASSFPRRGLYEQYF.

The chain recombines TRBV29-1 with TRBJ2-2; D not certain. Trimming removed 4 bases from V and 4 bases from J, with 10 bases in between. This CDR3 has 13 residues. Germline CDR1 reads SQVTM; CDR2 reads ANQGSEA. In nucleotides, the CDR3 is TGCAGCGTTGGGTTCAGTGTCACCGGGGAGCTGTTTTTT. Protein: CSVGFSVTGELFF.

This clonotype appeared once. The chain carries TRBV15 and TRBJ1-2; D possibly corresponds to TRBD1 (6 bases). V was trimmed by 3 bases and J by 7 bases, leaving 15 bases between them. Germline V CDR1 and CDR2: LNHNV, YYDKDF (reference sequence). The CDR3 is 14 amino acids. The CDR3 loop is CATSREGVQGGYTF. The CDR3 DNA reads as TGTGCCACCAGCAGGGAGGGGGTGCAAGGTGGCTACACCTTC.

The chain recombines TRBV6-6 with TRBJ2-3; 12 bases align to TRBD2. The CDR3 consists of 16 residues. V was pared by 5 bases and J by 0 bases, with 3 bases of the junction left unmatched. Germline CDR1 reads MNHNY; CDR2 reads SVGAGI (reference sequence). CDR3 DNA sequence: TGTGCCAGCAGTAGGGGGACTAGCGGGAGCACAGATACGCAGTATTTT. Protein product: CASSRGTSGSTDTQYF.

The chain is built from TRBV5-1 and TRBJ2-5, with TRBD2 matching over 11 bases. CDR3 size: 17 residues. Per germline, CDR1 SGHRS and CDR2 YFSETQ. The V and J ends lost 2 bases and 2 bases, in that order; junction bases with no gene match: 8. Written as DNA, the CDR3 is TGCGCCAGCAGCTTCGAACCGGGACTAGCGGATCAAGAGACCCAGTACTTC. This encodes CASSFEPGLADQETQYF.